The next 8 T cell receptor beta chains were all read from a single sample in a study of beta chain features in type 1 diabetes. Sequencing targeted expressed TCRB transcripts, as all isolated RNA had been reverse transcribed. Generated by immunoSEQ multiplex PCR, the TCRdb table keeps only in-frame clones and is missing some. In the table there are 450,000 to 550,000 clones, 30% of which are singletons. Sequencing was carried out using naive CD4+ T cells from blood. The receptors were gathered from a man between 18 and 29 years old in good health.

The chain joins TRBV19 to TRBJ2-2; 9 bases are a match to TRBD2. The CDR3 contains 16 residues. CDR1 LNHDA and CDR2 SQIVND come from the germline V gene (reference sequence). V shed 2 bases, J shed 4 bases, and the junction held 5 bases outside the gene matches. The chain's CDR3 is CASSIILAGRTGELFF. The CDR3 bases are TGTGCCAGTAGTATAATCCTAGCGGGGCGCACCGGGGAGCTGTTTTTT. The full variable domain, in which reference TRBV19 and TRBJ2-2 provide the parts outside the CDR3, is DGGITQSPKYLFRKEGQNVTLSCEQNLNHDAMYWYRQDPGQGLRLIYYSQIVNDFQKGDIAEGYSVSREKKESFPLTVTSAQKNPTAFYLCASSIILAGRTGELFFGEGSRLTVL.

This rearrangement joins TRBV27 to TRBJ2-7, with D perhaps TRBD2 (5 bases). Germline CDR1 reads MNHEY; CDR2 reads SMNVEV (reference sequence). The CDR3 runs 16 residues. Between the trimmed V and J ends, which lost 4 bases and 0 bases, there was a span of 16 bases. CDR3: CASSSLFQRNSYEQYF. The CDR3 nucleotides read TGTGCCAGCAGTTCCCTCTTCCAGCGGAACTCCTACGAGCAGTACTTC.

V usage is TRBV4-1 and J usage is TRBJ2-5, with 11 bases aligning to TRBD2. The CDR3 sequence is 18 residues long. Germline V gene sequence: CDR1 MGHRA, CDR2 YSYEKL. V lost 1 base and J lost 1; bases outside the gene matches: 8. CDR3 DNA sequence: TGCGCCAGCAGCCAAGGCCCGGCTAGCGGGAGGCTCCAAGAGACCCAGTACTTC. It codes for CASSQGPASGRLQETQYF.

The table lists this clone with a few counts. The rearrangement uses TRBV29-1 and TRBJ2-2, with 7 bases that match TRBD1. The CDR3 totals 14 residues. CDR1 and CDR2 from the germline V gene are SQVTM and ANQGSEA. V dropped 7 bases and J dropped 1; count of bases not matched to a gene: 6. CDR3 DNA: TGCAGCGCGAAACAGGGGATGAACACCGGGGAGCTGTTTTTT. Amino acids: CSAKQGMNTGELFF.

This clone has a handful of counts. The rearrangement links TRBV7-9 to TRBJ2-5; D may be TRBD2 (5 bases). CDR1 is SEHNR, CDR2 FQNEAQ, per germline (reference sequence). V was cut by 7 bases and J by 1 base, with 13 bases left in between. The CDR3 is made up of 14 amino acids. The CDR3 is CASTFGIGQETQYF. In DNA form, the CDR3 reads TGTGCCAGCACATTCGGGATTGGCCAAGAGACCCAGTACTTC.

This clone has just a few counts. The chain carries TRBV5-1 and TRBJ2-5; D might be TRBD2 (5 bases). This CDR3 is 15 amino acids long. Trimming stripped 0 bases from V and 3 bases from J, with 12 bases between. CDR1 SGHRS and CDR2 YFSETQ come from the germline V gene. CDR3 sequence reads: CASSLAGVTEETQYF. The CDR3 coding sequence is TGCGCCAGCAGCTTGGCCGGGGTTACAGAAGAGACCCAGTACTTC.

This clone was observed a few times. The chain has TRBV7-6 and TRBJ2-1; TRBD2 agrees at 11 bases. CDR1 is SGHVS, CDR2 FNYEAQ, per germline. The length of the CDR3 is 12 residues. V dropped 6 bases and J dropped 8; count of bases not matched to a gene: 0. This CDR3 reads CASRGLADEQFF. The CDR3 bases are TGTGCCAGCAGGGGACTAGCGGATGAGCAGTTCTTC.

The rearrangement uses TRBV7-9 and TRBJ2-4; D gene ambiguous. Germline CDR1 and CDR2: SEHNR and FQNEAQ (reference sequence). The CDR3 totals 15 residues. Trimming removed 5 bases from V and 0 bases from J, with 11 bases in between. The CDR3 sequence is CASSATGLAKNIQYF. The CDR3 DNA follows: TGTGCCAGCAGCGCAACTGGTCTAGCCAAAAACATTCAGTACTTC.